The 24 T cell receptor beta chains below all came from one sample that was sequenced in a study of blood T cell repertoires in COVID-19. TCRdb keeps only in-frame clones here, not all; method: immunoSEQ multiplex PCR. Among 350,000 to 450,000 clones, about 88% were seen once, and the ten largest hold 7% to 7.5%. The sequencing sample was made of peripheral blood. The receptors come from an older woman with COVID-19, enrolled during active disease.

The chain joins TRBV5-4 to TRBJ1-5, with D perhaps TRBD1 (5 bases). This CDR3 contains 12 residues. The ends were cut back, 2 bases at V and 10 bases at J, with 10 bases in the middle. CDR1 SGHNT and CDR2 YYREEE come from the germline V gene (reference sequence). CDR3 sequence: CASSLGVGPQHF. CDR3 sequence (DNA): TGTGCCAGCAGCTTAGGGGTCGGACCCCAGCATTTT.

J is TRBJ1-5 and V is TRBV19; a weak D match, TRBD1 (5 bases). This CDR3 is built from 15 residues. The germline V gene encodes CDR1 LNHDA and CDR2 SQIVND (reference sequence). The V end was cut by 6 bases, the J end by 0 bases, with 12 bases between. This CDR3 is CASRTQAYSNQPQHF. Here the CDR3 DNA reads TGTGCCAGTAGGACACAGGCTTATAGCAATCAGCCCCAGCATTTT. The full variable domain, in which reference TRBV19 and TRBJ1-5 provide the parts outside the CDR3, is DGGITQSPKYLFRKEGQNVTLSCEQNLNHDAMYWYRQDPGQGLRLIYYSQIVNDFQKGDIAEGYSVSREKKESFPLTVTSAQKNPTAFYLCASRTQAYSNQPQHFGDGTRLSIL.

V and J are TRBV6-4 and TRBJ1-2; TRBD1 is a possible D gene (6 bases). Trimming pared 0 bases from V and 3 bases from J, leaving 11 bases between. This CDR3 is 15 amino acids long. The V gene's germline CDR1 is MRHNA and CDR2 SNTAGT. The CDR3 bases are TGTGCCAGCAGTGACTCGATGGCAGGGGACTATGGCTACACCTTC. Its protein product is CASSDSMAGDYGYTF.

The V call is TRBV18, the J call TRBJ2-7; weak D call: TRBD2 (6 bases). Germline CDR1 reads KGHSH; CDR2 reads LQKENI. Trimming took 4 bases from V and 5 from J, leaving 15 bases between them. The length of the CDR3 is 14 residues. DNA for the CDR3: TGTGCCAGCTCACTTGGGACTGTCGCCCACGAGCAGTACTTC. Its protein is CASSLGTVAHEQYF.

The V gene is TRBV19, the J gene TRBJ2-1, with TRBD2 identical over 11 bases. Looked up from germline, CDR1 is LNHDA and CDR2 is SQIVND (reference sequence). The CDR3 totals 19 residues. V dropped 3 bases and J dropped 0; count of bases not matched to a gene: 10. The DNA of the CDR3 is TGTGCCAGTAGTATCCCTAGCGGGGGGATTTTGAGCTCCTACAATGAGCAGTTCTTC. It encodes CASSIPSGGILSSYNEQFF.

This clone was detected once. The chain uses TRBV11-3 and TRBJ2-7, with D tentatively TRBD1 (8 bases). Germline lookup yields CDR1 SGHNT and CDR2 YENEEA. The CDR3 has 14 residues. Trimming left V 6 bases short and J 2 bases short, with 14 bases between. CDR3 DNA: TGTGCCAGCAGAACAGGGGGGGCGACCTACGAGCAGTACTTC. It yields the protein CASRTGGATYEQYF.

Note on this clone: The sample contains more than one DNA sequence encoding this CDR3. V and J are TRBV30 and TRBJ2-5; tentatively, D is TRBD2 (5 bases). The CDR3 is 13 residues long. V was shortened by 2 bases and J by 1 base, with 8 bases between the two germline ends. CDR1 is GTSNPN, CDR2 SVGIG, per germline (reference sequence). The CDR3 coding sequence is TGTGCCTGGAGTAGAGGGATCCAAGAGACCCAGTACTTC. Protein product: CAWSRGIQETQYF.

This CDR3 is CASSESLASTDTQYF. The CDR3 nucleotides read TGTGCCAGCAGTGAATCGTTAGCGTCCACAGATACGCAGTATTTT. The gene calls are TRBV6-1 and TRBJ2-3; maybe TRBD2 (5 bases). Deletions cut 2 bases from V and 2 bases from J, with 11 bases between. The CDR3 extends over 15 amino acids. Germline V lookup: CDR1 MNHNS, CDR2 SASEGT.

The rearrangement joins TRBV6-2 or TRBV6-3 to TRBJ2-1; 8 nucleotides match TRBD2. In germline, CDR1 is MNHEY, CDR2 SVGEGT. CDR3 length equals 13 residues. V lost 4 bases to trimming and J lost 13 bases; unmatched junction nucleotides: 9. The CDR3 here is CASSFSGGWEQFF. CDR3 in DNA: TGTGCCAGCAGTTTCAGCGGGGGCTGGGAACAGTTCTTC.

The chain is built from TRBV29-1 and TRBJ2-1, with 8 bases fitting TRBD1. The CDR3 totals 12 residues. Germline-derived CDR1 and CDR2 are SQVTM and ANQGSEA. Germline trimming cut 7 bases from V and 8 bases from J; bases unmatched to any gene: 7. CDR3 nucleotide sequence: TGCAGCGGATGGACAGGGTCGGATGAGCAGTTCTTC. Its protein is CSGWTGSDEQFF.

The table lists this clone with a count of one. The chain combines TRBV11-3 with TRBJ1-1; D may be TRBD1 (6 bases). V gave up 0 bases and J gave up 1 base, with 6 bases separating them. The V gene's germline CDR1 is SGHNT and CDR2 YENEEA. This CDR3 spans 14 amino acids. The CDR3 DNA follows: TGTGCCAGCAGCTTAGAGACAGGGAACACTGAAGCTTTCTTT. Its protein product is CASSLETGNTEAFF.

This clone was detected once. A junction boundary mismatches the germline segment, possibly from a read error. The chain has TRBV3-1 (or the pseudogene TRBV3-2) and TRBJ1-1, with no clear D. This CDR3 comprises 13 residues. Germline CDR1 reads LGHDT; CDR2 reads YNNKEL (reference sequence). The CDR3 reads CASSLNDDTEAFF. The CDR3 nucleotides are TGTGCCAGCAGCCTTAACGACGACACGGAAGCTTTCTTT.

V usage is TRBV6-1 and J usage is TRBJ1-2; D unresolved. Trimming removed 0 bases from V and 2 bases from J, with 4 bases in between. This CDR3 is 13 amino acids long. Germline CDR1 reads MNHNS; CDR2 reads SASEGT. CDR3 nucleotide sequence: TGTGCCAGCAGTGAAGCACGGAACTATGGCTACACCTTC. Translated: CASSEARNYGYTF.

The CDR3 region is CASSQTHLYTDTQYF. The CDR3 DNA follows: TGTGCCAGCAGCCAGACACATCTCTACACAGATACGCAGTATTTT. The genes are TRBV7-3 and TRBJ2-3; unclear D gene. There are 15 residues in the CDR3. CDR1 SGHTA and CDR2 FQGTGA come from the germline V gene. V lost 5 bases and J 2 bases, leaving 14 bases between the germline ends.

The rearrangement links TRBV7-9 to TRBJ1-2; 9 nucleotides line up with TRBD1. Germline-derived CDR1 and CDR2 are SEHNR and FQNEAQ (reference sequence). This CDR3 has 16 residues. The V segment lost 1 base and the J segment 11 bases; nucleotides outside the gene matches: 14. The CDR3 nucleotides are TGTGCCAGCAGCTTAGATTATGGGACAGGGCCTGGGAGATACACCTTC. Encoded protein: CASSLDYGTGPGRYTF.

The CDR3 region is CASSTQGNYGYTF. CDR3 in DNA: TGTGCCAGCAGCACACAGGGTAACTATGGCTACACCTTC. The chain employs TRBV5-4 and TRBJ1-2, with TRBD1 as a possible D gene (6 bases). Trimming stripped 4 bases from V and 1 base from J, with 8 bases between. The CDR3 length is 13 residues. Germline CDR1 and CDR2: SGHNT and YYREEE (reference sequence).

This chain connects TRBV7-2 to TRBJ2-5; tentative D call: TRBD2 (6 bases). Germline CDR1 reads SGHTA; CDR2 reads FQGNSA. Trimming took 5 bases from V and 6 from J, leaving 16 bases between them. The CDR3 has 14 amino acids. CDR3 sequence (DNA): TGTGCCAGCAGCCCGTCGGGGGACTCCAAGACCCAGTACTTC. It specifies CASSPSGDSKTQYF.

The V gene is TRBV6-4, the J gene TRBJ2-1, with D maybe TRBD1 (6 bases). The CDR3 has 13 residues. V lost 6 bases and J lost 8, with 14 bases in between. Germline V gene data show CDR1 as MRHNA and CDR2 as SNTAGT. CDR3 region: CASSRGTHDEQFF. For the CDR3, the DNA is TGTGCCAGCAGCAGGGGAACCCACGATGAGCAGTTCTTC.

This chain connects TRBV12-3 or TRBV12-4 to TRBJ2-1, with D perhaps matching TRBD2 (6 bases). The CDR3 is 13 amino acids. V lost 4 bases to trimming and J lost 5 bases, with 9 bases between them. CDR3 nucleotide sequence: TGTGCCAGCAGTTCGGGGGTTAACAATGAGCAGTTCTTC. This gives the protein CASSSGVNNEQFF.

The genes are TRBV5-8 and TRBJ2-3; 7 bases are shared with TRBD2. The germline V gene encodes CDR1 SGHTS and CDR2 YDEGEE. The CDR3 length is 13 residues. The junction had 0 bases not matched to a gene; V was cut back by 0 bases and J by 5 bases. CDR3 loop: CASSLAGGDTQYF. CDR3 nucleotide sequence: TGTGCCAGCAGCTTGGCGGGGGGAGATACGCAGTATTTT.

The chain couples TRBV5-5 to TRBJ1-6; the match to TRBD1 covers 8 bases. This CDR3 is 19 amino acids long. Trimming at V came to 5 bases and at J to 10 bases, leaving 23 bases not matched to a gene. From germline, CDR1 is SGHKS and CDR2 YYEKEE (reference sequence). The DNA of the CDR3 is TGTGCCAGCAGTCTCTTTCTGACATTGGACAGGGCCAAATCGTCACCCCTCCACTTT. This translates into CASSLFLTLDRAKSSPLHF.

CDR3 sequence reads: CASSEEAYTGELFF. The CDR3 DNA sequence: TGTGCCAGCAGTGAAGAAGCGTACACCGGGGAGCTGTTTTTT. The J gene is TRBJ2-2, the V gene TRBV6-1; D remains unclear. Trimming removed 1 base from V and 3 bases from J, with 6 bases in between. The CDR3 contains 14 residues. The germline V gene has CDR1 MNHNS and CDR2 SASEGT.

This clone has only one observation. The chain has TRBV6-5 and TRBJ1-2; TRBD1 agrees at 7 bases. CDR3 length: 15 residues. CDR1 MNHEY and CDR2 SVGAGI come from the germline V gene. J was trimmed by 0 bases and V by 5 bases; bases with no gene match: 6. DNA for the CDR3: TGTGCCAGCAGTCGAGGGGGCGTCGCTAACTATGGCTACACCTTC. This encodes CASSRGGVANYGYTF.

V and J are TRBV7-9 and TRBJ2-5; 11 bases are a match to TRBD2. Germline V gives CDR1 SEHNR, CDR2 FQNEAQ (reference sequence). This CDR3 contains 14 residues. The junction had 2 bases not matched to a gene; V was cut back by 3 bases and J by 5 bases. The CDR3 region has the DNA TGTGCCAGCAGCTTCGGGACTAGCGGCGAGACCCAGTACTTC. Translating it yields CASSFGTSGETQYF.